The sample holds a few counts of the clone carrying this TCR beta chain. The antigen remains undetermined. This entry belongs to a study of T-cell memory formation after mild COVID-19. Using its own MiXCR run on the 5' RACE reads, TCRdb lists one record per CDR3 protein. The sample shows 550,000 to 650,000 distinct CDR3 sequences, 15% to 20% of them seen only once. General study findings and limits: Clones contracting day 15 to 85 were balanced CD4/CD8; later expanders leaned CD4+.

Germline CDR1 reads SNHLY; CDR2 reads FYNNEI. CDR3 length: 15 amino acids. V shed 5 bases and J shed 7 bases, with 20 bases lying between them. The receptor's source is an adult woman who had mild COVID-19 (a few samples of this study predate the infection). Cell type and time point are not known. V and J are TRBV2 and TRBJ1-2; D unclear. The sequencing sample was made of PBMCs or a T cell subset sorted from them (not recorded which). CDR3 residues: CASSLLRAAEGGYTF. The CDR3 DNA is TGTGCCAGCAGTTTACTAAGGGCTGCCGAGGGTGGCTACACCTTC.